This T cell receptor (beta chain) was identified in a study of blood T cell repertoires in COVID-19. Overall study: There were acute and convalescent COVID-19 samples, and they came from the United States, Italy and Spain. PBMCs, B-cell-depleted T cells, or T cells provided the cDNA or gDNA that made up the material.

Authors' processing steps: Amplification from reference gene primers served as the basis for estimated nucleated cell counts. Data came from immunoSEQ multiplex PCR; TCRdb stores just in-frame clones and leaves some out. V and J calls and clone size follow that table, whereas D and trimming were derived from the DNA. The sample lists about 140,000 clones; over 65% were seen once. Germline V gives CDR1 MDHEN, CDR2 SYDVKM. V gave up 4 bases and J gave up 5 bases, with 21 bases separating them. CDR3 length: 17 residues. The receptor was derived from an elderly woman with active or convalescent COVID-19. The chain carries TRBV28 and TRBJ1-5, with D possibly matching TRBD1 (5 bases). The sequencing input was peripheral blood. The CDR3 spells CASSSPSHRLVHQPQHF. As DNA, the CDR3 is TGTGCCAGCAGTTCCCCTTCACACAGGCTAGTCCATCAGCCCCAGCATTTT. The entire variable domain, with the rest obtained from reference TRBV28 and TRBJ1-5, is as follows: DVKVTQSSRYLVKRTGEKVFLECVQDMDHENMFWYRQDPGLGLRLIYFSYDVKMKEKGDIPEGYSVSREKKERFSLILESASTNQTSMYLCASSSPSHRLVHQPQHFGDGTRLSIL.